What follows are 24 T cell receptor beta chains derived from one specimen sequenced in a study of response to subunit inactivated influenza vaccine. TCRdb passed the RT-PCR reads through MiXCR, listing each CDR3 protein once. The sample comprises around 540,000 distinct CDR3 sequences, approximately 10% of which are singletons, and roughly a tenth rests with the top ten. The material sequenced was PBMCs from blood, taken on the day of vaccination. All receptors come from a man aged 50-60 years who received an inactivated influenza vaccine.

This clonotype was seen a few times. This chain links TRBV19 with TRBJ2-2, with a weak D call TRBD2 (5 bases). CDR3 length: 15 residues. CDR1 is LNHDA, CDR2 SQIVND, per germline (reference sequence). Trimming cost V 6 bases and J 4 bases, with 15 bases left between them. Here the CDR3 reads CASSGIPRSTGELFF. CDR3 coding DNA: TGTGCCAGTAGCGGGATTCCAAGGTCCACCGGGGAGCTGTTTTTT.

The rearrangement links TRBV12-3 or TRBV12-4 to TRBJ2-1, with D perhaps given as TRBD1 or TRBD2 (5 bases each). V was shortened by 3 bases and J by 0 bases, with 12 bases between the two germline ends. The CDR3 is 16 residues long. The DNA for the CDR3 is TGTGCCAGCAGTTTGGGGACCCCGAGCTCCTACAATGAGCAGTTCTTC. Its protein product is CASSLGTPSSYNEQFF.

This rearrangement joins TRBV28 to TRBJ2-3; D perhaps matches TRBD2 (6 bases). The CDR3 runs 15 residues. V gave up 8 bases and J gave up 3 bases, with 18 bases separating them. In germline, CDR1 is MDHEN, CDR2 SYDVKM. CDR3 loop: CASSERARFTDTQYF. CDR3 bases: TGTGCCAGCTCAGAGCGGGCCCGCTTTACAGATACGCAGTATTTT.

The CDR3 loop is CASSSLGDPGANYEQYF. The CDR3 DNA sequence: TGCGCCAGCAGCTCTTTAGGGGACCCCGGGGCTAACTACGAGCAGTACTTC. The rearrangement links TRBV5-1 to TRBJ2-7; D is tentatively TRBD1 or TRBD2 (5 bases each). Germline V gene lookup returns CDR1 SGHRS and CDR2 YFSETQ. V gave up 3 bases and J gave up 3 bases, with 22 bases separating them. The CDR3 length is 17 residues.

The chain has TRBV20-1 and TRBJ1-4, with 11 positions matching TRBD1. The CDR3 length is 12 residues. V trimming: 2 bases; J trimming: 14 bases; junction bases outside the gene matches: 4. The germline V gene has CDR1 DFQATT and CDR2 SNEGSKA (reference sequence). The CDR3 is CSARSWTGGLFF. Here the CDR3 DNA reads TGCAGTGCTAGATCCTGGACAGGGGGCCTGTTTTTT.

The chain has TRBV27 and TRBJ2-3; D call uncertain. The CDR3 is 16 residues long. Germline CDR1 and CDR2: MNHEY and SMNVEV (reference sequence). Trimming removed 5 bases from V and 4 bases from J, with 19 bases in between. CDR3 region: CASSLSGFRLADTQYF. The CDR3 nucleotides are TGTGCCAGCAGTCTCTCCGGGTTTAGGCTGGCAGATACGCAGTATTTT.

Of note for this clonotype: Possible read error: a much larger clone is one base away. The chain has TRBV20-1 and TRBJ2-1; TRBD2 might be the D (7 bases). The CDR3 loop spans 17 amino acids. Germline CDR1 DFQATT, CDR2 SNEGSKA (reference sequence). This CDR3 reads CCARDSTGGASYNEQFF. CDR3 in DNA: TGCTGTGCTAGAGATTCGACGGGGGGCGCATCCTACAATGAGCAGTTCTTC.

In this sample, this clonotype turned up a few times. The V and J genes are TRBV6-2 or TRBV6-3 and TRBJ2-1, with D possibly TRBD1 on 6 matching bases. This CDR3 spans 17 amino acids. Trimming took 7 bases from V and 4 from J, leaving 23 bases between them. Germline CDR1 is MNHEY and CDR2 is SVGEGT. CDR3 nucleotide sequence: TGTGCCAGCAACCCAGGACAGAGTCGTCGAAGTTACAATGAGCAGTTCTTC. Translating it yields CASNPGQSRRSYNEQFF.

This CDR3 is CASSQGQELYEQYF. Written as DNA, the CDR3 is TGTGCCAGCAGTCAGGGACAGGAGCTCTACGAGCAGTACTTC. The chain has TRBV12-3 or TRBV12-4 and TRBJ2-7; 8 bases match TRBD1. The CDR3 length is 14 residues. V lost 5 bases and J lost 3; bases outside the gene matches: 6.

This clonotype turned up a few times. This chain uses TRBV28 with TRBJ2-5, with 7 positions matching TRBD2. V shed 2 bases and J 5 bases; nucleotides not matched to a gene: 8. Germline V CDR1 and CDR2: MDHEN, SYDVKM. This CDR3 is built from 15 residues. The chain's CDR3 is CASSLTAGVTETQYF. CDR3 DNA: TGTGCCAGCAGTTTAACGGCGGGAGTAACGGAGACCCAGTACTTC.

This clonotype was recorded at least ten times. CDR3 sequence (DNA): TGTGCCAGCAGCTTGGGATCGGGCACTGAAGCTTTCTTT. Translating it yields CASSLGSGTEAFF. The chain recombines TRBV5-6 with TRBJ1-1, with no clear D. The V end lost 0 bases, the J end lost 4 bases, and 7 bases lay between the germline ends. CDR1 and CDR2 (germline): SGHDT, YYEEEE. The CDR3 sequence is 13 residues long.

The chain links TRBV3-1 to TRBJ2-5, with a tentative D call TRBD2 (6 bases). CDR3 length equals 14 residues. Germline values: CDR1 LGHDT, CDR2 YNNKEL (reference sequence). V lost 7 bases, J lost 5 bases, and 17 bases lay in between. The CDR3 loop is CASKPWRGSETQYF. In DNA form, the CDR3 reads TGTGCCAGCAAGCCATGGAGGGGCAGCGAGACCCAGTACTTC.

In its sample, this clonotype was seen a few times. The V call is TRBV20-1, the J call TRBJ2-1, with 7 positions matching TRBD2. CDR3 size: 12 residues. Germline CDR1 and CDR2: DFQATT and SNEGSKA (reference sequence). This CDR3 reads CSTGLEGYEQFF. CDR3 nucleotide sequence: TGCAGCACCGGACTAGAAGGCTATGAGCAGTTCTTC.

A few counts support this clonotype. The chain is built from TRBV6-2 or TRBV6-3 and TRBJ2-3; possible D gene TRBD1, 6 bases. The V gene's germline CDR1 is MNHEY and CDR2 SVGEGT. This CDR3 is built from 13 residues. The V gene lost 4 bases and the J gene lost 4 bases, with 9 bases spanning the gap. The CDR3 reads CASSSTGSDTQYF. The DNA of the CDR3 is TGTGCCAGCAGTTCAACAGGGTCAGATACGCAGTATTTT.

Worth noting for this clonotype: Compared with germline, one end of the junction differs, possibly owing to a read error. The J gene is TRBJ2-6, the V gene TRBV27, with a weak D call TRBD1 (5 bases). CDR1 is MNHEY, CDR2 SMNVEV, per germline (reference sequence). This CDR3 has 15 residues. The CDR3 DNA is TGTGCCAGCAGTTTCGGCTTGTCTGGGGCCAGCGTCCTGACTTTC. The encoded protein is CASSFGLSGASVLTF.

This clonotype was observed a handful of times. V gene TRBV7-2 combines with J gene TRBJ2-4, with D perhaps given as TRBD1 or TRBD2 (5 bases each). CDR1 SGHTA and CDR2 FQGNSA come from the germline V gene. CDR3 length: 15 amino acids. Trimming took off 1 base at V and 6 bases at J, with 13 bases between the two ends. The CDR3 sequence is CASSLGRGVGNIQYF. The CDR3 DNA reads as TGTGCCAGCAGCTTAGGCAGAGGGGTGGGAAACATTCAGTACTTC.

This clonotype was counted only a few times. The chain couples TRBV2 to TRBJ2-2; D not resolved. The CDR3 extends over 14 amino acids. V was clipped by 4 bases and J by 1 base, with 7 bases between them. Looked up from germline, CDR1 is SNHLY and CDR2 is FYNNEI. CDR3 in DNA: TGTGCCAGCAGTGTGAGAAGGAACACCGGGGAGCTGTTTTTT. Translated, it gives CASSVRRNTGELFF.

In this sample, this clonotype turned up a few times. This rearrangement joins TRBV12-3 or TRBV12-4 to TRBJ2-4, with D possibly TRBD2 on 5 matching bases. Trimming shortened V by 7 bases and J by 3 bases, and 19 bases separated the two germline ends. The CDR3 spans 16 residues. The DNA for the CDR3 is TGTGCCAGCACCCGAAGGAGGTCGCTTGACAAAAACATTCAGTACTTC. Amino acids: CASTRRRSLDKNIQYF.

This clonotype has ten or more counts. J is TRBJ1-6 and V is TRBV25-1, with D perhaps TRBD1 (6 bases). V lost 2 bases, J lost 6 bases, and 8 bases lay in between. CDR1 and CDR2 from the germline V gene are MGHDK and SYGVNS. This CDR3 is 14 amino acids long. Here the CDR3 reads CASSEPRGNSPLHF. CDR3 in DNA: TGTGCCAGCAGTGAACCCAGGGGTAATTCACCCCTCCACTTT.

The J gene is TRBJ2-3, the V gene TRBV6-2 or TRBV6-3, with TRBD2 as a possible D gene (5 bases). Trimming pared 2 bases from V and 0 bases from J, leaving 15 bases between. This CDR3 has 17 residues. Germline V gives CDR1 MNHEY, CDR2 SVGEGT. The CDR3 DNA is TGTGCCAGCAGTTACCCCAAGGACTTCCCCAGCACAGATACGCAGTATTTT. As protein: CASSYPKDFPSTDTQYF.

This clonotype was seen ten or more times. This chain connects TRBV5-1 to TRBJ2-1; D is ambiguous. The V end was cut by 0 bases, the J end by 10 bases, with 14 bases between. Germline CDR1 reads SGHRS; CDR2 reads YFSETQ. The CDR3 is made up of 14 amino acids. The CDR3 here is CASSLAWQPNEQFF. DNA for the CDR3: TGCGCCAGCAGCTTGGCCTGGCAGCCCAACGAGCAGTTCTTC. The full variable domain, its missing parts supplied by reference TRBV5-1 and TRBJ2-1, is KAGVTQTPRYLIKTRGQQVTLSCSPISGHRSVSWYQQTPGQGLQFLFEYFSETQRNKGNFPGRFSGRQFSNSRSEMNVSTLELGDSALYLCASSLAWQPNEQFFGPGTRLTVL.

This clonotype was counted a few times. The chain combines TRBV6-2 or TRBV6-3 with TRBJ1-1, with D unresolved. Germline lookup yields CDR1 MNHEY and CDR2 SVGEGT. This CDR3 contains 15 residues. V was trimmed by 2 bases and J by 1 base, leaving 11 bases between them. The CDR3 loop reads CASSYRTVSNTEAFF. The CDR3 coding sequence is TGTGCCAGCAGTTACAGAACAGTTTCGAACACTGAAGCTTTCTTT.

CDR3 nucleotides: TGCGCCAGCAGCCTAAGACAGTTCAATTCACCCCTCCACTTT. Translated: CASSLRQFNSPLHF. The rearrangement links TRBV4-3 to TRBJ1-6; TRBD1 might be the D (5 bases). Germline V gene lookup returns CDR1 LGHNA and CDR2 YSLEER. The CDR3 is 14 residues long. The V end lost 4 bases, the J end lost 7 bases, and 11 bases lay between the germline ends.

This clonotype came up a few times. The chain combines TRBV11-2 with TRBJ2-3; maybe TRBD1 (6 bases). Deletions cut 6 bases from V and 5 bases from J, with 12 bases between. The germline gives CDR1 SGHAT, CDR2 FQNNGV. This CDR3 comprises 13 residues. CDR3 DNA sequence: TGTGCCAGCAGGTTTACAGGGATAGATACGCAGTATTTT. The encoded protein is CASRFTGIDTQYF. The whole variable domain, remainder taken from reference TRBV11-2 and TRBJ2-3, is EAGVAQSPRYKIIEKRQSVAFWCNPISGHATLYWYQQILGQGPKLLIQFQNNGVVDDSQLPKDRFSAERLKGVDSTLKIQPAKLEDSAVYLCASRFTGIDTQYFGPGTRLTVL.